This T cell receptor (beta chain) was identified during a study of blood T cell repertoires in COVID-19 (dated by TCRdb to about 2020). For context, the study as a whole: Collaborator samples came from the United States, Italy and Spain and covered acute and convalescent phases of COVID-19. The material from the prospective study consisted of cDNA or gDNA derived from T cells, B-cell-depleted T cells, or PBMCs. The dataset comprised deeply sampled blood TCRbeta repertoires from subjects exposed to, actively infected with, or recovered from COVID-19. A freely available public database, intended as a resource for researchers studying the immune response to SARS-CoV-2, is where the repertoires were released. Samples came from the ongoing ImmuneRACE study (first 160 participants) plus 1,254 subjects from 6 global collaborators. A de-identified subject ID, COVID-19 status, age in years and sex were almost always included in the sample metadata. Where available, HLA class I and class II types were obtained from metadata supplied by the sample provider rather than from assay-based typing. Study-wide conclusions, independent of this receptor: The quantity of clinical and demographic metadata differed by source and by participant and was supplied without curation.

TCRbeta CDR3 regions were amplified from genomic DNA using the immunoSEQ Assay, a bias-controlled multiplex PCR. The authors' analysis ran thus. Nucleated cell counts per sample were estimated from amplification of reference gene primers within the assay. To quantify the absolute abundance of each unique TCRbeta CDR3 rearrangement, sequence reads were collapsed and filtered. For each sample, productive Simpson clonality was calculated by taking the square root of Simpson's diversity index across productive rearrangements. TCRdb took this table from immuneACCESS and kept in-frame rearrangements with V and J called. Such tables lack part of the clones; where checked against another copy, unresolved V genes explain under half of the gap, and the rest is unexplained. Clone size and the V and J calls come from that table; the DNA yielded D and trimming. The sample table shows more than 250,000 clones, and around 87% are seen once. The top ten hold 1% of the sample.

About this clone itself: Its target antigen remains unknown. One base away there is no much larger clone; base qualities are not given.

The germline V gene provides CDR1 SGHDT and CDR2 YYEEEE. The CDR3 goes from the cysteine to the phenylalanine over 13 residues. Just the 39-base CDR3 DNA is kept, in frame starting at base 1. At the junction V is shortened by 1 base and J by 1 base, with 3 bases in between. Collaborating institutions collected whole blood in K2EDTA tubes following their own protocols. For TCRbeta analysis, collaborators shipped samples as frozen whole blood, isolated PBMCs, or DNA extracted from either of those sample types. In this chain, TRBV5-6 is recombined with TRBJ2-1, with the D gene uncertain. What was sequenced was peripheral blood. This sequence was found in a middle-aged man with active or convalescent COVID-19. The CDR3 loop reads CASSLPSYNEQFF. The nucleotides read TGTGCCAGCAGCTTGCCTTCCTACAATGAGCAGTTCTTC.